The T cell receptor (beta chain) under discussion was sequenced for a study of cytomegalovirus exposure and HLA in healthy donors. Turning to the study itself: Prior work identified 120 million or so unique TCR beta sequences in roughly 190 million T cells. Genotyping of 400 or so donors showed that 65% to 90% belonged to the Caucasian-associated ancestry cluster.

The V gene end was trimmed by 4 bases and the J gene end by 4 bases; junction bases not matched to a gene: 12. Per germline, CDR1 ENHRY and CDR2 SYGVKD. The CDR3 has 16 amino acids. This clone was observed a few times. Antigen: not known. 60 Vbeta and 13 Jbeta primers were used in PCR. Sequencing used immunoSEQ multiplex PCR; TCRdb keeps in-frame clones, though not all of them. The sample consists of roughly 100,000 clones, roughly 13% of them appearing once. The study, taken as a whole, reports: Sequences of the TCR beta chain were said to predict the HLA-A and HLA-B alleles of most subjects accurately. Donor immune exposure was known only as CMV serostatus.

The chain recombines TRBV10-3 with TRBJ1-2; TRBD1 aligns across 7 bases. Sequencing input: PBMCs. This clonotype was obtained from a man aged 35 to 55 in good health and CMV-seropositive. The CDR3 loop reads CAISGNSRQGPYGYTF. In nucleotides, the CDR3 is TGTGCCATCAGTGGGAACTCGAGACAGGGACCCTATGGCTACACCTTC.